Following are 20 T cell receptor beta chains from one sample sequenced in a study of shared clonotypes between healthy human individuals. Libraries were prepared by immunoSEQ multiplex PCR; TCRdb keeps only in-frame clonotypes and omits some of them. Counted here are over a million clones, more than 75% occurring once; the ten biggest clones make up 0.55% to 0.7%. Specimen: memory CD4+ T cells from PBMCs. Subset denoted: CD45RA-negative fraction. The receptor set was obtained from a man aged 18 to 30 in good health. Some clones in this sample may be carry-over from other donors' samples.

This clone was observed once. The chain combines TRBV11-2 with TRBJ2-7; 7 nucleotides line up with TRBD1. The germline CDR1 and CDR2 sequences are SGHAT and FQNNGV. Trimming cost V 5 bases and J 12 bases; bases outside gene matches: 16. This CDR3 has 14 residues. CDR3 bases: TGTGCCAGCAGCCCATACATAGGACAGGCCTTGGGGTACTTC. This encodes CASSPYIGQALGYF.

This clone occurred a few times. The chain carries TRBV19 and TRBJ2-1; D gene uncertain. Deletions cut 1 base from V and 6 bases from J, with 10 bases between. The CDR3 has 14 amino acids. Germline CDR1 LNHDA, CDR2 SQIVND (reference sequence). The CDR3 region is CASSIVGSLNEQFF. In DNA form, the CDR3 reads TGTGCCAGTAGTATAGTAGGTAGCCTCAATGAGCAGTTCTTC.

The chain couples TRBV5-1 to TRBJ2-1; 16 bases are a match to TRBD2. The V segment lost 4 bases and the J segment 7 bases; nucleotides outside the gene matches: 5. CDR3 length: 16 amino acids. Germline V lookup: CDR1 SGHRS, CDR2 YFSETQ. CDR3 nucleotide sequence: TGCGCCAGCAGCGGGACTAGCGGGAGGGCCGGGAATGAGCAGTTCTTC. Encoded protein: CASSGTSGRAGNEQFF.

The CDR3 DNA is TGTGCCAGTAGTATGTGGCGAATCGCGGGAGGGGGTGAGACCCAGTACTTC. Its translation: CASSMWRIAGGGETQYF. The chain employs TRBV19 and TRBJ2-5; 9 bases are shared with TRBD2. This CDR3 contains 17 residues. Germline V gene data show CDR1 as LNHDA and CDR2 as SQIVND (reference sequence). With V trimmed by 3 bases and J by 5 bases, 13 bases remained unmatched.

The chain recombines TRBV28 with TRBJ2-7; weak D call: TRBD1 (6 bases). V was shortened by 4 bases and J by 2 bases, with 15 bases between the two germline ends. The CDR3 runs 15 residues. CDR1 is MDHEN and CDR2 is SYDVKM in the germline V gene. The CDR3 region has the DNA TGTGCCAGCAGTTATGGACAGAAAAGTACCTACGAGCAGTACTTC. Its translation: CASSYGQKSTYEQYF.

The chain links TRBV7-9 to TRBJ2-7, with TRBD1 matching over 7 bases. The CDR3 has 16 residues. Germline V gives CDR1 SEHNR, CDR2 FQNEAQ (reference sequence). V lost 5 bases to trimming and J lost 5 bases; unmatched junction nucleotides: 15. As DNA, the CDR3 is TGTGCCAGCAGCCCCAGACAGGGAAATACAGGAGACGAGCAGTACTTC. Protein sequence: CASSPRQGNTGDEQYF.

This chain connects TRBV7-9 to TRBJ1-3; D is perhaps TRBD1 (5 bases). CDR1 is SEHNR, CDR2 FQNEAQ, per germline (reference sequence). Trimming stripped 0 bases from V and 3 bases from J, with 12 bases between. CDR3 length equals 16 residues. Here the CDR3 reads CASSLAFGALGNTIYF. CDR3 bases: TGTGCCAGCAGCTTAGCGTTTGGGGCACTTGGAAACACCATATATTTT. Together with reference TRBV7-9 and TRBJ1-3, the CDR3 gives the full variable domain: DTGVSQNPRHKITKRGQNVTFRCDPISEHNRLYWYRQTLGQGPEFLTYFQNEAQLEKSRLLSDRFSAERPKGSFSTLEIQRTEQGDSAMYLCASSLAFGALGNTIYFGEGSWLTVV.

The CDR3 loop is CASTLGGAAYEQYF. The CDR3 region has the DNA TGTGCCAGCACCCTCGGGGGGGCTGCCTACGAGCAGTACTTC. The genes are TRBV2 and TRBJ2-7, with 8 bases identical to TRBD2. This CDR3 region has 14 residues. The germline gives CDR1 SNHLY, CDR2 FYNNEI. The junction had 7 bases not matched to a gene; V was cut back by 7 bases and J by 2 bases.

The chain uses TRBV7-7 and TRBJ2-5; D gene unclear. Germline CDR1 is SSHAT and CDR2 is FNYEAQ (reference sequence). With 8 bases removed from V and 2 bases from J, the gap between germline ends came to 15 bases. This CDR3 contains 14 residues. The CDR3 region has the DNA TGTGCCAGCCGCCCGATTGCCGTTCAAGAGACCCAGTACTTC. Its protein product is CASRPIAVQETQYF. Supplemented by reference TRBV7-7 and TRBJ2-5, the full variable domain reads GAGVSQSPRYKVTKRGQDVTLRCDPISSHATLYWYQQALGQGPEFLTYFNYEAQPDKSGLPSDRFSAERPEGSISTLTIQRTEQRDSAMYRCASRPIAVQETQYFGPGTRLLVL.

The V gene is TRBV28, the J gene TRBJ1-1; D not certain. V shed 2 bases and J shed 4 bases, with 11 bases lying between them. CDR1 and CDR2 from the germline V gene are MDHEN and SYDVKM. This CDR3 spans 14 amino acids. CDR3 DNA: TGTGCCAGCAGTTTAGGTGGGGTAAGCACTGAAGCTTTCTTT. Its translation: CASSLGGVSTEAFF.

J is TRBJ1-1 and V is TRBV11-3, with 8 positions matching TRBD1. There are 15 residues in the CDR3. Germline assignment: CDR1 SGHNT and CDR2 YENEEA. The V and J ends lost 5 bases and 1 base, in that order; junction bases with no gene match: 6. The CDR3 DNA sequence: TGTGCCAGCAGCGTAGGACAGGGCACGAACACTGAAGCTTTCTTT. Translation: CASSVGQGTNTEAFF.

This clone was counted a few times. The chain uses TRBV5-6 and TRBJ2-3, with 7 bases identical to TRBD2. CDR3 length: 16 amino acids. Germline values: CDR1 SGHDT, CDR2 YYEEEE. With V trimmed by 3 bases and J by 5 bases, 12 bases remained unmatched. DNA of the CDR3: TGTGCCAGCAGCTCTTTGTGGGAGGGCGTGATAGATACGCAGTATTTT. Protein product: CASSSLWEGVIDTQYF.

This rearrangement joins TRBV19 to TRBJ2-5; 11 positions agree with TRBD1. Losses at the gene ends were 3 bases for V and 3 bases for J; bases not matched to a gene: 3. The CDR3 sequence is 15 residues long. CDR1 is LNHDA, CDR2 SQIVND, per germline (reference sequence). CDR3 nucleotide sequence: TGTGCCAGTAGTATTAAGGGACAGGGGGAAGAGACCCAGTACTTC. This gives the protein CASSIKGQGEETQYF.

The V gene is TRBV5-4, the J gene TRBJ1-5; the D is unclear. Germline V lookup: CDR1 SGHNT, CDR2 YYREEE (reference sequence). V was cut by 0 bases and J by 4 bases, with 5 bases left in between. CDR3 length equals 13 residues. In DNA form, the CDR3 reads TGTGCCAGCAGCTTGGGGTTAAATCAGCCCCAGCATTTT. It yields the protein CASSLGLNQPQHF.

The chain combines TRBV27 with TRBJ1-1; D is unresolved. Germline CDR1 MNHEY, CDR2 SMNVEV (reference sequence). Trimming left V 6 bases short and J 5 bases short, with 13 bases between. The CDR3 consists of 13 residues. CDR3 coding DNA: TGTGCCAGCAGCTCTTACGTTAGGACTGAAGCTTTCTTT. Amino acids: CASSSYVRTEAFF.

This clone was detected once. CDR3 DNA sequence: TGTGCCAGCTCACCCACGAGGTCCAGGGATAAACTGTTTTTT. This sequence encodes CASSPTRSRDKLFF. The chain links TRBV18 to TRBJ1-4; perhaps TRBD1 as D (5 bases). In germline, CDR1 is KGHSH, CDR2 LQKENI. The CDR3 totals 14 residues. With 3 bases removed from V and 11 bases from J, the gap between germline ends came to 16 bases.

As to this clone: Just one base apart from a much larger clone, this may be a read error. At the DNA level, this CDR3 is encoded by other sequences in the same sample as well. The chain couples TRBV6-6 to TRBJ2-7, with 10 bases lining up with TRBD1. The CDR3 runs 13 residues. Germline V gene sequence: CDR1 MNHNY, CDR2 SVGAGI (reference sequence). V shed 6 bases and J 1 base; nucleotides not matched to a gene: 0. The CDR3 bases are TGTGCCAGCAGGGGACAGGGGTCCTACGAGCAGTACTTC. Translated: CASRGQGSYEQYF.

The chain employs TRBV5-1 and TRBJ2-1; 8 bases agree with TRBD2. CDR1 and CDR2 from the germline V gene are SGHRS and YFSETQ. This CDR3 is built from 16 residues. Trimming cost V 3 bases and J 4 bases; bases outside gene matches: 9. CDR3: CASSSRWVAGYNEQFF. The CDR3 nucleotides are TGCGCCAGCAGCTCCCGGTGGGTAGCGGGATACAATGAGCAGTTCTTC.

Comments on this clone: This likely traces to a read error, being one base from a far larger clone. J is TRBJ1-2 and V is TRBV5-6; no definite D call. Per germline, CDR1 SGHDT and CDR2 YYEEEE. Trimming cost V 0 bases and J 2 bases, with 2 bases left between them. CDR3 length: 12 residues. The CDR3 reads CASSLENYGYTF. Here the CDR3 DNA reads TGTGCCAGCAGCTTGGAAAACTATGGCTACACCTTC.

This clone is a singleton in its sample. The J gene is TRBJ2-2, the V gene TRBV14, with D perhaps TRBD1 (5 bases). CDR1 and CDR2 from the germline V gene are SGHDN and FVKESK. Trimming stripped 4 bases from V and 6 bases from J, with 12 bases between. This CDR3 region has 14 residues. In DNA form, the CDR3 reads TGTGCCAGCAGCCCCATACAGGCTGCCGGGGAGCTGTTTTTT. Amino acids: CASSPIQAAGELFF.